Listed below are T cell receptor beta chains from one sample, sequenced in a study of cytomegalovirus exposure and HLA in healthy donors. The repertoire was sequenced with immunoSEQ multiplex PCR; TCRdb's copy has only in-frame clones and lacks some. The data show roughly 200,000 clones, with less than 85% seen just once and 0.55% to 0.75% held by the top ten. Sequencing input: PBMCs. The source is a man between 18 and 35 years old in good health and CMV-seronegative. The conserved cysteine and the conserved F or W are not part of the CDR3 here. The order of the fields is V gene, clone size, J gene, CDR3 protein. Only part of the rows carry a size: once, few, many, or a class if the clone is expanded.

TRBV5-1,.,TRBJ2-5,ASSPGQRQETQY
TRBV7-9,.,TRBJ1-2,ASSFRDSQSYGYT
TRBV4-1,.,TRBJ2-1,ASSPPETYNEQF
TRBV19,.,TRBJ2-1,ASSIGLPPEQF
TRBV19,.,TRBJ2-3,ASSPPARSDTQY
TRBV2,few,TRBJ2-3,ASSVSGGTFPDTQY
TRBV18,.,TRBJ1-5,ASSPGTGDQPQH
TRBV2,.,TRBJ1-6,ASSYQGRGDSPLH
TRBV27,.,TRBJ2-3,ASSSGTVNTDTQY
TRBV21-1,.,TRBJ2-5,ASSKGGQRSATQY
TRBV28,.,TRBJ2-4,ASSLPRGKNIQY
TRBV27,.,TRBJ1-5,ASSLLGTGGLGGNQPQH
TRBV5-5,.,TRBJ2-3,ASSQDRTEGRTQY
TRBV7-9,few,TRBJ2-1,ASRTAAGGGGRRGRL
TRBV10-1,.,TRBJ2-5,ASSESLGLGTQY
TRBV4-1,.,TRBJ2-7,ASSQDLRTGGFYEQY
TRBV4-1,.,TRBJ1-4,ASSQASRQGVRLYGKLF
TRBV7-3,.,TRBJ2-2,ASASGSTGELF
TRBV28,.,TRBJ1-5,ASSFTGGYQPQH
TRBV4-1,.,TRBJ2-2,ASSHTPGTGELF
TRBV7-9,.,TRBJ2-2,ASSFLGRGGSGELF
TRBV4-2,.,TRBJ2-7,ASSQDSTISYEQY
TRBV5-1,.,TRBJ2-5,ASSLGGSGQETQY
TRBV4-1,.,TRBJ1-1,ASSRGQGREAF
TRBV2,few,TRBJ1-1,ASSPGQGVAF
TRBV10-3,.,TRBJ2-7,AISEPAGTYEQY
TRBV28,.,TRBJ2-5,ATRQGQETQY
TRBV2,.,.,ASSGRINYEQY
TRBV5-1,.,TRBJ1-4,ASSLDRGREKLF
TRBV7-6,.,TRBJ2-7,ASSFGTSGEQY
TRBV29-1,.,TRBJ2-6,SVSVWSGANVLT
TRBV6-5,.,TRBJ2-7,ASSYGFVGGGYEQY
TRBV6-1,.,TRBJ1-2,ASSEAGRGWNGYT
TRBV28,.,TRBJ2-7,ASRSSGSENEQY
TRBV5-6,.,TRBJ2-1,ASSSRTGWWEQF
TRBV5-1,few,TRBJ2-3,ASSLFGGYGADTQY
TRBV18,.,TRBJ1-1,ASSPDRGGTEAF
TRBV7-3,.,TRBJ1-1,ASSLTGQMNTEAF
TRBV19,.,TRBJ2-6,ASSILGLGANVLT
TRBV11-2,.,TRBJ2-7,ASSSIYRSYEQY
TRBV18,.,TRBJ1-2,ASSPPGLGYT